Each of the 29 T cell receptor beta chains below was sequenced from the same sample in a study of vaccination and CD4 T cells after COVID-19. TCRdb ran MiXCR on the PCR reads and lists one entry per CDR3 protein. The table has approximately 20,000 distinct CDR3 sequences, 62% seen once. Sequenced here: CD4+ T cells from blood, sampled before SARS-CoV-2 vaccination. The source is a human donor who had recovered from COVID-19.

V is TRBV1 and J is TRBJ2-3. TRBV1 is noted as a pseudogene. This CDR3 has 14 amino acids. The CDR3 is CTSSQERLVGAQYF. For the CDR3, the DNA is TGCACCAGCAGCCAAGAGAGGTTGGTTGGAGCGCAGTATTTT.

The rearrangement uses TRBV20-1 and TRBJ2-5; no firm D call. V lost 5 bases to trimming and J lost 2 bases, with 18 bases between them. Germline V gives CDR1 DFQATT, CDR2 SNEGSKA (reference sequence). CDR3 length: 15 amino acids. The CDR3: CSARADRPYQETQYF. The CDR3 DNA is TGCAGTGCTCGGGCGGACCGTCCCTATCAAGAGACCCAGTACTTC.

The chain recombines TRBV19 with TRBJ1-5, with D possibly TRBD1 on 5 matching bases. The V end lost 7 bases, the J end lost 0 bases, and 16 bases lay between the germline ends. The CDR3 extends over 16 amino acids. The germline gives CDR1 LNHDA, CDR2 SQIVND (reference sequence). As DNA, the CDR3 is TGTGCCAGTAATCGACGGGAGAGGGGTAGCAATCAGCCCCAGCATTTT. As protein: CASNRRERGSNQPQHF. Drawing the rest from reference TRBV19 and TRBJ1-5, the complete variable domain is DGGITQSPKYLFRKEGQNVTLSCEQNLNHDAMYWYRQDPGQGLRLIYYSQIVNDFQKGDIAEGYSVSREKKESFPLTVTSAQKNPTAFYLCASNRRERGSNQPQHFGDGTRLSIL.

The CDR3 region has the DNA TGTGCCAGCAGCTTGGGACTAGCGGGAGGGGCAGATACGCAGTATTTT. Translating it yields CASSLGLAGGADTQYF. This chain connects TRBV28 to TRBJ2-3, with 16 bases aligning to TRBD2. The ends lost 6 bases at V and 4 bases at J; junction bases unmatched: 4. Germline assignment: CDR1 MDHEN and CDR2 SYDVKM. This CDR3 region has 16 residues.

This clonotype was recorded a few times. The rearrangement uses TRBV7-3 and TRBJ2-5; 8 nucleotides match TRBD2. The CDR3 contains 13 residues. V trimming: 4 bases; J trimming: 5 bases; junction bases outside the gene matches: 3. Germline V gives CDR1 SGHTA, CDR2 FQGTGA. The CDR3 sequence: CASSWSGSETQYF. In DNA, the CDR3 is TGTGCCAGCAGCTGGAGCGGGAGTGAGACCCAGTACTTC. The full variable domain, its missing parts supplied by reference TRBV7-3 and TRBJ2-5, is GAGVSQTPSNKVTEKGKYVELRCDPISGHTALYWYRQSLGQGPEFLIYFQGTGAADDSGLPNDRFFAVRPEGSVSTLKIQRTERGDSAVYLCASSWSGSETQYFGPGTRLLVL.

CDR3 residues: CASSEEEDTQYF. CDR3 bases: TGTGCCAGCAGTGAGGAGGAGGACACGCAGTATTTT. The V and J genes are TRBV6-1 and TRBJ2-3; TRBD2 is a possible D gene (5 bases). The CDR3 is 12 amino acids. V was trimmed by 3 bases and J by 9 bases, leaving 10 bases between them. CDR1 and CDR2 (germline): MNHNS, SASEGT.

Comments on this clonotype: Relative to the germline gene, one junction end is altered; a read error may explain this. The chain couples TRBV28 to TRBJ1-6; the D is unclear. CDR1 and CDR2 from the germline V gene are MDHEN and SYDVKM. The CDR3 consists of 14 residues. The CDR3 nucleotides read TGTGCCAGCAGTTCCTATGCCTATAATTTACCCCTCCACTTT. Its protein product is CASSSYAYNLPLHF.

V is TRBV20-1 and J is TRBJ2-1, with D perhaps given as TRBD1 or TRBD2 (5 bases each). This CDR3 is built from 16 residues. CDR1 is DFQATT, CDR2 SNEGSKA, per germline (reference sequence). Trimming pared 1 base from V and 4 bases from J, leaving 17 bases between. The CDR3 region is CSARGGWGRTYNEQFF. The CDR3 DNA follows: TGCAGTGCTAGAGGGGGGTGGGGGAGAACTTACAATGAGCAGTTCTTC.

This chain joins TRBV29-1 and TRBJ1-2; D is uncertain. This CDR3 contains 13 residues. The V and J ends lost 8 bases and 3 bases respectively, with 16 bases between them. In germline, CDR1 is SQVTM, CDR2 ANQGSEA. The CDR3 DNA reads TGCAGCATTAAACCCCCGGGGTACTATGGCTACACCTTC. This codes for CSIKPPGYYGYTF. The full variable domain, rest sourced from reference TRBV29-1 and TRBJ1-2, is SAVISQKPSRDICQRGTSLTIQCQVDSQVTMMFWYRQQPGQSLTLIATANQGSEATYESGFVIDKFPISRPNLTFSTLTVSNMSPEDSSIYLCSIKPPGYYGYTFGSGTRLTVV.

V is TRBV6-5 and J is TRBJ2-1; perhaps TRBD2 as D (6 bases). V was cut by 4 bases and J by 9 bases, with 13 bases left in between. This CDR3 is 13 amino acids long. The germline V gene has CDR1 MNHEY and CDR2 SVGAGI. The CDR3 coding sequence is TGTGCCAGCAGTTGGGACTCGGGGACTGAGCAGTTCTTC. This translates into CASSWDSGTEQFF.

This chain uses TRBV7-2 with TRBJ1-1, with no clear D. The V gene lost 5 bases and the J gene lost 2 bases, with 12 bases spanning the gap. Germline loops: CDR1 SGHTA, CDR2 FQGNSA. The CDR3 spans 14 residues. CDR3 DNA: TGTGCCAGCAGCCTGAACCGGGCTAACACTGAAGCTTTCTTT. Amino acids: CASSLNRANTEAFF.

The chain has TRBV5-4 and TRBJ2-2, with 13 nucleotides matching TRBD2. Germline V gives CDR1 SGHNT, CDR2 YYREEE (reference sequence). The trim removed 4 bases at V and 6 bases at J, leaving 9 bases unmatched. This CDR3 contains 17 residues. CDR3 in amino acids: CASSHWTSGSRSGELFF. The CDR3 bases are TGTGCCAGCAGCCATTGGACTAGCGGGAGTCGTTCCGGGGAGCTGTTTTTT.

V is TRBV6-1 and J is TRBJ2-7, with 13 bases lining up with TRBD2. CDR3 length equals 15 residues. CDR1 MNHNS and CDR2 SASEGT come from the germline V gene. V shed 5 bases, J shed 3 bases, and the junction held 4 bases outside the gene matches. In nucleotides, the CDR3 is TGTGCCAGCAGTCGTGGACTAGCGGGAGTCTACGAGCAGTACTTC. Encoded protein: CASSRGLAGVYEQYF.

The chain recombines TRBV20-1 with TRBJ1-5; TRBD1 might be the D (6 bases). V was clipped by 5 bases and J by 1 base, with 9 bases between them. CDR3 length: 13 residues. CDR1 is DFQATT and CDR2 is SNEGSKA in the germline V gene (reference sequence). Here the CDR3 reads CSAGQRSNQPQHF. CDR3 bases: TGCAGTGCTGGACAGAGGAGCAATCAGCCCCAGCATTTT.

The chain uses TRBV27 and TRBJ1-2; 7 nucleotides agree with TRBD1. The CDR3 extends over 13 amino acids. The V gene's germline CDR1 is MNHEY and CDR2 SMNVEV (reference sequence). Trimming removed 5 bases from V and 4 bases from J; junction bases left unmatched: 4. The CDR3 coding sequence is TGTGCCAGCAGTAAAGACAGGGCCTATGGCTACACCTTC. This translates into CASSKDRAYGYTF.

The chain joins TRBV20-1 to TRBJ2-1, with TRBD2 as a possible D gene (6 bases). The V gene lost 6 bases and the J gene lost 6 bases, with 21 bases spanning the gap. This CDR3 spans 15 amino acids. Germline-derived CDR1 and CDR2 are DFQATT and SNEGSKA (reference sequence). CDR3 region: CSADGSGGVRNEQFF. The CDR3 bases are TGCAGTGCCGACGGTAGCGGAGGGGTCCGCAATGAGCAGTTCTTC.

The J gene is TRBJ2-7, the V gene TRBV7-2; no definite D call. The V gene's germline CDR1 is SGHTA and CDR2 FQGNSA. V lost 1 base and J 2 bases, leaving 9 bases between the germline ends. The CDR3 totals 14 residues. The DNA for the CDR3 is TGTGCCAGCAGCTTAGTTCCCTCGCCCTACGAGCAGTACTTC. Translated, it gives CASSLVPSPYEQYF. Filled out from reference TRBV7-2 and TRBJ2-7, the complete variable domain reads GAGVSQSPSNKVTEKGKDVELRCDPISGHTALYWYRQSLGQGLEFLIYFQGNSAPDKSGLPSDRFSAERTGGSVSTLTIQRTQQEDSAVYLCASSLVPSPYEQYFGPGTRLTVT.

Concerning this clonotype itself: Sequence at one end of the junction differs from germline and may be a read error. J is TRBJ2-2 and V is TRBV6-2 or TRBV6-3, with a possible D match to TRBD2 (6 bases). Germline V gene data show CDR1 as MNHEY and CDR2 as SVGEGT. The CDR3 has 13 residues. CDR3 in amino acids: CACRRVGPGELFF. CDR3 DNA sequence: TGTGCCTGCAGGAGGGTTGGTCCCGGGGAGCTGTTTTTT.

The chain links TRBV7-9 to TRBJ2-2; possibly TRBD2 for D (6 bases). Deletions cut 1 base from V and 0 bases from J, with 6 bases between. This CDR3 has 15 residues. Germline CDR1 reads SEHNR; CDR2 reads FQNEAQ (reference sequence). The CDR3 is CASSLGGANTGELFF. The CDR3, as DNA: TGTGCCAGCAGCTTAGGGGGGGCGAACACCGGGGAGCTGTTTTTT.

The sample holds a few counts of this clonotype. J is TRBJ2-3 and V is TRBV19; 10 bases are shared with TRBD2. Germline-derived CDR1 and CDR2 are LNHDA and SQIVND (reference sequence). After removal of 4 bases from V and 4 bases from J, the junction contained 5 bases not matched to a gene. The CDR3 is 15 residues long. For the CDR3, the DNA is TGTGCCAGTAGTAACAGCGGGAGGGCCCCAGATACGCAGTATTTT. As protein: CASSNSGRAPDTQYF.

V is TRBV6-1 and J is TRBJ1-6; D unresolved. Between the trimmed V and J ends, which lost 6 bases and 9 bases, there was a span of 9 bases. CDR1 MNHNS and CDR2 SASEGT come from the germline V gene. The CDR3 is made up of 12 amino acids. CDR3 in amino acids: CASSLMRSPLHF. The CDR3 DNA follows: TGTGCCAGCAGCTTAATGCGTTCACCCCTCCACTTT.

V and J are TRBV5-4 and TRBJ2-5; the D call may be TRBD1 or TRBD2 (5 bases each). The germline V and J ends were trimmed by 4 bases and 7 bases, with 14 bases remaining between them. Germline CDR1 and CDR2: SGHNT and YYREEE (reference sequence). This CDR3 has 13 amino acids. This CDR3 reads CASSRFLRGTQYF. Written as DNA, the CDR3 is TGTGCCAGCAGCCGCTTTTTGAGGGGGACCCAGTACTTC. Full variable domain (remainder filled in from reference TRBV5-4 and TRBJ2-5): ETGVTQSPTHLIKTRGQQVTLRCSSQSGHNTVSWYQQALGQGPQFIFQYYREEENGRGNFPPRFSGLQFPNYSSELNVNALELDDSALYLCASSRFLRGTQYFGPGTRLLVL.

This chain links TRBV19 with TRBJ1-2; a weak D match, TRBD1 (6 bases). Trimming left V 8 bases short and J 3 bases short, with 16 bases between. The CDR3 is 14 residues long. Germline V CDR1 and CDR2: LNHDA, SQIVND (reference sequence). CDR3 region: CASGDSGHHYGYTF. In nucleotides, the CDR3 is TGTGCCAGTGGTGACTCGGGACATCACTATGGCTACACCTTC. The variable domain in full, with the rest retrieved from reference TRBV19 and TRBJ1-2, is DGGITQSPKYLFRKEGQNVTLSCEQNLNHDAMYWYRQDPGQGLRLIYYSQIVNDFQKGDIAEGYSVSREKKESFPLTVTSAQKNPTAFYLCASGDSGHHYGYTFGSGTRLTVV.

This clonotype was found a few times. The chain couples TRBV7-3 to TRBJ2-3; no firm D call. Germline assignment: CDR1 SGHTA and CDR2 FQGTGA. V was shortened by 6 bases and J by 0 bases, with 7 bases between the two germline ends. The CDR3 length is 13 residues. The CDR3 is CASSISSTDTQYF. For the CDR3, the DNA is TGTGCCAGCAGTATCAGTAGCACAGATACGCAGTATTTT.

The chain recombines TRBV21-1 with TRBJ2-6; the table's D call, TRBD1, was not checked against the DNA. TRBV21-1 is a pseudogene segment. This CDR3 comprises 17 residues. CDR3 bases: TGTGCCAGCAGCAAAGCGTGGTTACAGGGTTTAGCCAACGTCCTGACTTTC. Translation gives CASSKAWLQGLANVLTF.

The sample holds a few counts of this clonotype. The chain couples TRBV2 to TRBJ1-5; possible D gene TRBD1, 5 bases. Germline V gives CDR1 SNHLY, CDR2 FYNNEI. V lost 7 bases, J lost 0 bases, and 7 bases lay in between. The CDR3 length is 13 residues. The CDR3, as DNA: TGTGCCAGCAATGGGGGTAGCAATCAGCCCCAGCATTTT. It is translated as CASNGGSNQPQHF.

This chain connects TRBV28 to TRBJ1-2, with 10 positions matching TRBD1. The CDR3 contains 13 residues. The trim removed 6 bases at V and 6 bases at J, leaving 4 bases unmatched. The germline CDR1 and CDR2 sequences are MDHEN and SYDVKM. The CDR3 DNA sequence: TGTGCCAGCAGACCCGGACAGGGGGATGGCTACACCTTC. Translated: CASRPGQGDGYTF.

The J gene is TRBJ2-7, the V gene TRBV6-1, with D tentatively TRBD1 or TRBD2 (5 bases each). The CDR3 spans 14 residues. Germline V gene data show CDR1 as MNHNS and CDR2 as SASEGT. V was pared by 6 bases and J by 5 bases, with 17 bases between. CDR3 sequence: CASSVRGTPDEQYF. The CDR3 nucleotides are TGTGCCAGCAGCGTGAGGGGCACACCGGACGAGCAGTACTTC.

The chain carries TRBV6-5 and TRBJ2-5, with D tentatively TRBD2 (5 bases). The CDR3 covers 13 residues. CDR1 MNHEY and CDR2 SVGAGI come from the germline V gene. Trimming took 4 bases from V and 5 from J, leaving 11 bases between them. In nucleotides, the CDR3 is TGTGCCAGCAGTTGGGGAGTCGGGGAGACCCAGTACTTC. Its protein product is CASSWGVGETQYF.